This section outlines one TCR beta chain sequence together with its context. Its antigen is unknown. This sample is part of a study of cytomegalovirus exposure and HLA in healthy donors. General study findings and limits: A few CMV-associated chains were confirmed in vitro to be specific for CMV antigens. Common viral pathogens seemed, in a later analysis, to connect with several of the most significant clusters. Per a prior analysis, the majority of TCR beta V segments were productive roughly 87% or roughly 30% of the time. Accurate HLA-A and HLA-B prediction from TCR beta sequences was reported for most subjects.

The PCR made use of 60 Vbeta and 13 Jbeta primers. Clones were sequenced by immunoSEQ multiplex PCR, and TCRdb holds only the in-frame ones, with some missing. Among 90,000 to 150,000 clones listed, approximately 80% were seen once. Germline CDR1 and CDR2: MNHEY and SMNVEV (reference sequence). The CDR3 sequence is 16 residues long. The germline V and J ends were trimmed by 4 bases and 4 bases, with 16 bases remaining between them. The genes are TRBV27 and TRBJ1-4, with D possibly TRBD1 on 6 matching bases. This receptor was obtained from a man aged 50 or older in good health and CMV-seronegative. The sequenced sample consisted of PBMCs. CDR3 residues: CASSSVGGLGNEKLFF. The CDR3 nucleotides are TGTGCCAGCAGTTCGGTCGGGGGGCTAGGTAATGAAAAACTGTTTTTT.